This TCR beta chain comes out of a study of blood T cell repertoires in COVID-19. The CDR3 runs 16 residues. Germline CDR1 reads SGHRS; CDR2 reads YFSETQ. Trimming removed 0 bases from V and 3 bases from J, with 13 bases in between. The cohort comprised adults aged about 18 to 100 years residing in around 25 US areas. The repertoire was sequenced with immunoSEQ multiplex PCR; TCRdb's copy has only in-frame clones and lacks some. The sample yields a few hundred thousand clones, 90% seen once. This chain connects TRBV5-1 to TRBJ1-3, with unresolved D. This receptor was identified in a man younger than 30 who had recovered from COVID-19. The sequenced material came from PBMCs or T cells enriched from blood (not recorded which). CDR3 protein: CASSLGASFGGNTIYF. Here the CDR3 DNA reads TGCGCCAGCAGCTTGGGGGCCTCCTTTGGTGGAAACACCATATATTTT.